This TCR beta chain originates from a study of a mutant IDH1 vaccine in newly diagnosed glioma. Study context: V12 took place at week 35, and V13 at week 47. Points from the study as a whole: Among top peripheral T cell clonotypes, changes seemed unrelated to pseudoprogression. Vaccine-induced immune responses occurred in more than 80% of patients.

CDR3 length: 13 residues. V was cut by 0 bases and J by 9 bases, with 12 bases left in between. Germline V gene lookup returns CDR1 SGHDT and CDR2 YYEEEE. TCRdb's copy holds only in-frame clones and misses some; the assay was immunoSEQ multiplex PCR. Of some 87,000 clones listed, more than 80% are singletons. About this clone: Antigen specificity is unknown.

As to time point: week 47, end of study. Topical imiquimod accompanied each vaccine dose, which consisted of 300 ug of mutant IDH1 20-mer peptide. New WHO grade 3 or 4 astrocytomas that were IDH1-mutant and ATRX-lost had been found in donors. This receptor was obtained from a man aged 40-49 years with glioma. Specimen: PBMCs, collected from a glioma patient whose treatment included an IDH1 peptide vaccine. V and J are TRBV5-6 and TRBJ1-1, with D tentatively TRBD1 (5 bases). The CDR3 sequence: CASSLAAGLKAFF. For the CDR3, the DNA is TGTGCCAGCAGCTTGGCGGCAGGGCTTAAAGCTTTCTTT.